This T cell receptor beta chain derives from a study of regulatory T cells in long-lasting Graves disease. At the level of the study: Over 5 years of antithyroid drugs plus positive TSH receptor antibodies defined persistent Graves' disease.

General study results and limits: Persistent patients shared more public clonotypes (about 2,700) than newly diagnosed patients (about 1,000).

In the case of this clonotype: Its antigen is unidentified.

In germline, CDR1 is SEHNR, CDR2 FQNEAQ (reference sequence). The CDR3 runs to 15 residues. The V and J ends lost 5 bases and 0 bases respectively, with 12 bases between them. Stated time point: persistent/refractory GD, antithyroid drugs over 5 years with positive TRAb. Preparation of the TCR library used RNA extracted from PBMCs. From an endocrinology department in Xi'an, China, came the patients. TCR beta libraries were built with iRepertoire HTBI primers and Arm-PCR of CDR3 regions. TCRdb reanalysed the multiplex PCR reads using MiXCR and keeps one entry per CDR3 protein. This sample has 350,000 to 450,000 distinct CDR3 sequences, with 20% found just once.

This TCR derives from a female donor with Graves disease. This chain links TRBV7-9 with TRBJ2-3, with D possibly being TRBD2 (6 bases). Sequenced here: peripheral blood mononuclear cells (PBMCs), sampled when the disease was refractory, from a patient treated with antithyroid drugs. The CDR3 DNA follows: TGTGCCAGCAGCCCGGACTACTTTAGCACAGATACGCAGTATTTT. This encodes CASSPDYFSTDTQYF. The full variable domain, its missing parts supplied by reference TRBV7-9 and TRBJ2-3, is DTGVSQNPRHKITKRGQNVTFRCDPISEHNRLYWYRQTLGQGPEFLTYFQNEAQLEKSRLLSDRFSAERPKGSFSTLEIQRTEQGDSAMYLCASSPDYFSTDTQYFGPGTRLTVL.